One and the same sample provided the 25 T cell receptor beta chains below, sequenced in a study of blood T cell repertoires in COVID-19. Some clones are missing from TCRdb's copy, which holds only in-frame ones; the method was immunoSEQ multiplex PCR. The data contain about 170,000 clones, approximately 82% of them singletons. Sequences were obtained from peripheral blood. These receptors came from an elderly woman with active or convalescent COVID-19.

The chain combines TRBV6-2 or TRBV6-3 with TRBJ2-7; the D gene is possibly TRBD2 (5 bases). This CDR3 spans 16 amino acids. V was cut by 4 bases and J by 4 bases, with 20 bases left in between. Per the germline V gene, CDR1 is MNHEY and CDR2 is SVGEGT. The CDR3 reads CASSSVRVKEFYEQYF. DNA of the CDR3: TGTGCCAGCAGTTCCGTGAGGGTAAAGGAGTTTTACGAGCAGTACTTC.

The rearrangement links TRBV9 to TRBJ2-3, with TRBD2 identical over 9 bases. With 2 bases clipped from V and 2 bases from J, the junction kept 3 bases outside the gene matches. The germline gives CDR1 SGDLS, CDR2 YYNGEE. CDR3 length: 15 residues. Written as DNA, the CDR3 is TGTGCCAGCAGCGTTAGCGGGGGAACCACAGATACGCAGTATTTT. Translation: CASSVSGGTTDTQYF.

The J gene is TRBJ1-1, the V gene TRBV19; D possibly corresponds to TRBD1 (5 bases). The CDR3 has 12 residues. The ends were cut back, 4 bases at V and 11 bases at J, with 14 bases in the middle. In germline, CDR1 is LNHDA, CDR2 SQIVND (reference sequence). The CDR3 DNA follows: TGTGCCAGTAGTACTTATGACAGTGGCGCTTTCTTT. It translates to CASSTYDSGAFF.

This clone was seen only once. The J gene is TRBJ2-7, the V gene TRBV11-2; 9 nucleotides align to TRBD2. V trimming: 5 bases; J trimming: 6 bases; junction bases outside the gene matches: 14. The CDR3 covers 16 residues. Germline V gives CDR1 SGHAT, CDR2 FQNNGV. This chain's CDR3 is CASSNRLAGEGGEQYF. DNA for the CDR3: TGTGCCAGCAGCAATAGATTAGCGGGAGAAGGTGGCGAGCAGTACTTC.

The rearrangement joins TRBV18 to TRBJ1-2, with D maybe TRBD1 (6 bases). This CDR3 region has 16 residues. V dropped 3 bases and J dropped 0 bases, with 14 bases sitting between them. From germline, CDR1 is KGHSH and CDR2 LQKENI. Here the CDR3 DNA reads TGTGCCAGCTCACCTAACCAGGGGCGAACTAACTATGGCTACACCTTC. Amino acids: CASSPNQGRTNYGYTF.

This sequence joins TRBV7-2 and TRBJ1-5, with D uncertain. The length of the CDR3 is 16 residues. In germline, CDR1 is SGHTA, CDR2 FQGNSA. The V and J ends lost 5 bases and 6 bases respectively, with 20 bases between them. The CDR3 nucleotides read TGTGCCAGCAGCCCTCGCGGAGGGAGGGCCATTCAGCCCCAGCATTTT. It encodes CASSPRGGRAIQPQHF.

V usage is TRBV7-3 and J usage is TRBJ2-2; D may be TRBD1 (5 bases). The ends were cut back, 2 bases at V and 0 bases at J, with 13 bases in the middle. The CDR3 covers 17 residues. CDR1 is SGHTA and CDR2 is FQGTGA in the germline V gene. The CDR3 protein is CASSLGFGRANTGELFF. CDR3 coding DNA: TGTGCCAGCAGCTTAGGTTTTGGCAGGGCGAACACCGGGGAGCTGTTTTTT. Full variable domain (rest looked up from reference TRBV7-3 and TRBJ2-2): GAGVSQTPSNKVTEKGKYVELRCDPISGHTALYWYRQSLGQGPEFLIYFQGTGAADDSGLPNDRFFAVRPEGSVSTLKIQRTERGDSAVYLCASSLGFGRANTGELFFGEGSRLTVL.

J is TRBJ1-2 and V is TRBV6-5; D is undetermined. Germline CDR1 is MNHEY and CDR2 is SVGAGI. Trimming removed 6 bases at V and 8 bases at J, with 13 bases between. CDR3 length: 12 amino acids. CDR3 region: CASRTSPGGYTF. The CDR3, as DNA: TGTGCCAGCAGAACCTCCCCCGGGGGCTACACCTTC.

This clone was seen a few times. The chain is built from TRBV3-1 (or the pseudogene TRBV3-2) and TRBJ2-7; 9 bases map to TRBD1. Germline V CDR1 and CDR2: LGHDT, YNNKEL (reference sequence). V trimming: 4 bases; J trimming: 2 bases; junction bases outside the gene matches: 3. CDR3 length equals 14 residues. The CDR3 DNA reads TGTGCCAGCAGCCGACAGGGGGGAGCCTACGAGCAGTACTTC. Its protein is CASSRQGGAYEQYF.

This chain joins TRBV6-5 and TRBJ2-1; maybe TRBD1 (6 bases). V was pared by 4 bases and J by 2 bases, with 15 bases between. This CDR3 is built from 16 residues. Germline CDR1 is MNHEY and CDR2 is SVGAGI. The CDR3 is CASSSGDHPPYNEQFF. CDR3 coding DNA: TGTGCCAGCAGTTCAGGGGACCACCCTCCCTACAATGAGCAGTTCTTC.

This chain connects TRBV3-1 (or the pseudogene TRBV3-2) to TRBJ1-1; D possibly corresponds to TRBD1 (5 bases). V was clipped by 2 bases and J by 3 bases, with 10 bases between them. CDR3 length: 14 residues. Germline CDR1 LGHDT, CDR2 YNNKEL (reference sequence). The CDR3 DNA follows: TGTGCCAGCAGCCAATTGGGAGGGGACACTGAAGCTTTCTTT. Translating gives CASSQLGGDTEAFF.

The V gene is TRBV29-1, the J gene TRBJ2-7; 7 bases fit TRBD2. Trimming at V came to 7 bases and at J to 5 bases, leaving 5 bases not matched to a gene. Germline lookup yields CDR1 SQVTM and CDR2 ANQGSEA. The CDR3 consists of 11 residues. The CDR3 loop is CSGRESHEQYF. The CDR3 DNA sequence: TGCAGCGGGCGGGAGTCCCACGAGCAGTACTTC.

CDR3 sequence (DNA): TGTGCCAGCAGTTACGCGGGACAGGGGATAGTGGAGCAGTTCTTC. Translation: CASSYAGQGIVEQFF. V usage is TRBV6-5 and J usage is TRBJ2-1; 10 bases align to TRBD1. CDR1 and CDR2 from the germline V gene are MNHEY and SVGAGI. The CDR3 spans 15 residues. The V gene end was trimmed by 2 bases and the J gene end by 10 bases; junction bases not matched to a gene: 8.

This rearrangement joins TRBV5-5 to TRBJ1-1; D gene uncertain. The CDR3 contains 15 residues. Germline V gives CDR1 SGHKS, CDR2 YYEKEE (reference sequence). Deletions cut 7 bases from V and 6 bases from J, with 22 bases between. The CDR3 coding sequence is TGTGCCAGCCACGCAGCTGGGCCCGTAATACCTGAAGCTTTCTTT. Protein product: CASHAAGPVIPEAFF.

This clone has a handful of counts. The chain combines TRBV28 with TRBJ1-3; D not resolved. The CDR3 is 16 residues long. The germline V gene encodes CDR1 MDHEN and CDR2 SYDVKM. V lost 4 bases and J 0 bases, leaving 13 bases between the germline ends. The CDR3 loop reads CASSSASSNSGNTIYF. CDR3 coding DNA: TGTGCCAGCAGTTCCGCCAGTTCCAACTCTGGAAACACCATATATTTT.

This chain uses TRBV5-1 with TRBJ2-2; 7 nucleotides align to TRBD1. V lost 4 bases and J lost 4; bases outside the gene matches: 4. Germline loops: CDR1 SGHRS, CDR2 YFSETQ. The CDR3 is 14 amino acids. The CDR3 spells CASSRTGATGELFF. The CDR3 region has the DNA TGCGCCAGCAGCAGAACAGGGGCCACCGGGGAGCTGTTTTTT.

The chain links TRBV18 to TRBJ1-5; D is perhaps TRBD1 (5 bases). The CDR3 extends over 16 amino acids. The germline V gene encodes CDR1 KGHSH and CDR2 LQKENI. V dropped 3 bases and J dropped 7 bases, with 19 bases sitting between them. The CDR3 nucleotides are TGTGCCAGCTCACCCATGGGCGGCAGGGAAGAACAGCCCCAGCATTTT. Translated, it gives CASSPMGGREEQPQHF. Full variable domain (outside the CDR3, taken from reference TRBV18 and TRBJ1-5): NAGVMQNPRHLVRRRGQEARLRCSPMKGHSHVYWYRQLPEEGLKFMVYLQKENIIDESGMPKERFSAEFPKEGPSILRIQQVVRGDSAAYFCASSPMGGREEQPQHFGDGTRLSIL.

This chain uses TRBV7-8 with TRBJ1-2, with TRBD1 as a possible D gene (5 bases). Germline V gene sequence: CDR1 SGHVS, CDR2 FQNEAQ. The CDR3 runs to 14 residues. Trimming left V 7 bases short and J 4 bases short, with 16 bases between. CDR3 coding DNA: TGTGCCAGCACTCAAGGGGCGATTTCCTATGGCTACACCTTC. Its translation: CASTQGAISYGYTF.

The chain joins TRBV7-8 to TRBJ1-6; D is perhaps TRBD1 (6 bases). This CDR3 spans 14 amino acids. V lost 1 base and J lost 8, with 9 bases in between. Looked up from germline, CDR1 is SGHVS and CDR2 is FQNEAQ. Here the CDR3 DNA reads TGTGCCAGCAGCTTAGGGGGGGGCGATTCACCCCTCCACTTT. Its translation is CASSLGGGDSPLHF.

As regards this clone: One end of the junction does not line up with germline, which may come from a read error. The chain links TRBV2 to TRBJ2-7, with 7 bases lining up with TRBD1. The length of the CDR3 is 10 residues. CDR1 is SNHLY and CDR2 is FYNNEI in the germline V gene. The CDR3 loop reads CASTIDRVYF. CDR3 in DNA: TGTGCCAGCACTATTGACAGGGTTTATTTC.

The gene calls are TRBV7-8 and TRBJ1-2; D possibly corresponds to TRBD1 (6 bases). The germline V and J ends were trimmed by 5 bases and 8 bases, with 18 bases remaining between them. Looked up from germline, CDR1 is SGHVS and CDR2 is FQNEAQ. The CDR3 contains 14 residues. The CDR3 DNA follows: TGTGCCAGCAGCCCAGGTCCGGGGGGCTGGGGCTACACCTTC. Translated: CASSPGPGGWGYTF.

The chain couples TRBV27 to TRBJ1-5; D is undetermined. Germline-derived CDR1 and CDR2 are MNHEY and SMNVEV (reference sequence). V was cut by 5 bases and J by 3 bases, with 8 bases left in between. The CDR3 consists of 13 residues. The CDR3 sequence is CASSPSVNQPQHF. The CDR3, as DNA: TGTGCCAGCAGTCCCTCCGTCAATCAGCCCCAGCATTTT.

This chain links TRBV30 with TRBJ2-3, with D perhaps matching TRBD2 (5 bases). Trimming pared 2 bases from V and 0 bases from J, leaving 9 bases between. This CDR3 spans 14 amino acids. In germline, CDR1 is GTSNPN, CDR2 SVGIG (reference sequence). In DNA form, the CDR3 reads TGTGCCTGGAGTCCTCGGACTAGCACAGATACGCAGTATTTT. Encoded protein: CAWSPRTSTDTQYF.

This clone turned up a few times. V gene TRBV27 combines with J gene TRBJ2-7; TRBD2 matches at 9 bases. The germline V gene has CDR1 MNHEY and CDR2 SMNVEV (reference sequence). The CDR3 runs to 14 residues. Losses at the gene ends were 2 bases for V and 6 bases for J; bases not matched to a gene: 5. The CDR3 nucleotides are TGTGCCAGCAGTTTAGCGGGACTAGCACCCGAGCAGTACTTC. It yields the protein CASSLAGLAPEQYF.

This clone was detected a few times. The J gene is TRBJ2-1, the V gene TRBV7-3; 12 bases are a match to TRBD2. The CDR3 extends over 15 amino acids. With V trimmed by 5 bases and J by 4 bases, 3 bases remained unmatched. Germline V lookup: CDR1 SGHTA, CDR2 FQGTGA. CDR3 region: CASSPTSGRYNEQFF. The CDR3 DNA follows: TGTGCCAGCAGCCCTACTAGCGGGAGGTACAATGAGCAGTTCTTC.